This TCR beta chain was obtained from a study of T cells of healthy individuals. From the 5' RACE reads, TCRdb called clonotypes with MiXCR, one entry per CDR3 protein. Of some 69,000 distinct CDR3 sequences in the sample, 15% to 20% are singletons; the top ten hold about 4.4%. At least ten counts were recorded for this clonotype. V dropped 5 bases and J dropped 5 bases, with 7 bases sitting between them. CDR1 is SEHNR and CDR2 is FQNEAQ in the germline V gene (reference sequence). CDR3 length equals 12 residues. V and J are TRBV7-9 and TRBJ1-5; no definite D call. The receptor comes from a human donor in good health. DNA for the CDR3: TGTGCCAGCAGCCATGGGGATCAGCCCCAGCATTTT. Residues: CASSHGDQPQHF.